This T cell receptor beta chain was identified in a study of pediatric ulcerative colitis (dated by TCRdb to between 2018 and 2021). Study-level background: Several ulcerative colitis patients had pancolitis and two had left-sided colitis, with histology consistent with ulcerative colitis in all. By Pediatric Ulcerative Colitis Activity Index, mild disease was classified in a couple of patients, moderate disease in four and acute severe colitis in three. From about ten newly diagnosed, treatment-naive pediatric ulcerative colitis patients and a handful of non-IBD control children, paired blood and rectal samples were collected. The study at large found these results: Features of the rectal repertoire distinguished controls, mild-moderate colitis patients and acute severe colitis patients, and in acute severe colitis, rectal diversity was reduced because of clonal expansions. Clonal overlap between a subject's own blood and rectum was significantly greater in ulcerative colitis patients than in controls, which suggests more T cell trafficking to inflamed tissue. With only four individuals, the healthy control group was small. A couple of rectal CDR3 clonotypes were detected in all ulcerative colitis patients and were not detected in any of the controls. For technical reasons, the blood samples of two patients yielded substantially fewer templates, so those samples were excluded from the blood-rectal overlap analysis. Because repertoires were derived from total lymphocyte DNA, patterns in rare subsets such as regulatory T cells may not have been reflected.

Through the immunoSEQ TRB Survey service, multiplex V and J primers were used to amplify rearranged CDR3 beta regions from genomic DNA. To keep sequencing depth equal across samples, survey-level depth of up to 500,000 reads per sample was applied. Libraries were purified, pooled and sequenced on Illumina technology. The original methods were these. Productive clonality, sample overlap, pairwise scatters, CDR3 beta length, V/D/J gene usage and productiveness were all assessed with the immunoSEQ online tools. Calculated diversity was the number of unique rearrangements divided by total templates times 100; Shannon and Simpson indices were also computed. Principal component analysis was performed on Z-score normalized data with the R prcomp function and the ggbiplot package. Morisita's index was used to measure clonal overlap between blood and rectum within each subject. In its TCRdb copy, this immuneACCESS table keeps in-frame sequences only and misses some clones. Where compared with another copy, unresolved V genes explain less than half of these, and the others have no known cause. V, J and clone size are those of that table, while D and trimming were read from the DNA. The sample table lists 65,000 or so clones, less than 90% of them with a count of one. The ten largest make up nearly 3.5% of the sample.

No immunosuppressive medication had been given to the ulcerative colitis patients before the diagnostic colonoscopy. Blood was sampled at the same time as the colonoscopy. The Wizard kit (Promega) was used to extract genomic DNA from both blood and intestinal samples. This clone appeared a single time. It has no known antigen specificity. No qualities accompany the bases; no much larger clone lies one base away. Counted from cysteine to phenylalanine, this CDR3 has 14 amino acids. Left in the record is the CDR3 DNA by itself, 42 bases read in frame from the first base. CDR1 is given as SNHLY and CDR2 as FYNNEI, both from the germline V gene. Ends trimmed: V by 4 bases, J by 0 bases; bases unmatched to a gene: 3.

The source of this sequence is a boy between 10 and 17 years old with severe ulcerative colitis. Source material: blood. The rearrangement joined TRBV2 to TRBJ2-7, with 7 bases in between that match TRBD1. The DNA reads TGTGCCAGCAGTGCACAGGGGAGCTCCTACGAGCAGTACTTC. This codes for CASSAQGSSYEQYF.